Listed here are 25 T cell receptor beta chains from one sample, sequenced in a study of T cells in Graves' hyperthyroidism and ophthalmopathy. Amplification of TCR beta CDR3 regions was performed using RNA transcripts as template. In the first-round RT-PCR of the TCR CDR3, the HTBI primer set was used. TCRdb reprocessed the multiplex PCR reads via MiXCR and lists one record per CDR3 protein. Here the sample spans under 750,000 distinct CDR3 sequences, over 15% being singletons. Material: blood. The source is a woman aged 50 to 60 with Graves' hyperthyroidism that later progressed to Graves' ophthalmopathy.

The genes are TRBV11-2 and TRBJ1-1; D uncertain. Looked up from germline, CDR1 is SGHAT and CDR2 is FQNNGV. The CDR3 spans 15 residues. V lost 1 base, J lost 0 bases, and 9 bases lay in between. The CDR3 loop is CASSLARSMNTEAFF. CDR3 bases: TGTGCCAGCAGCTTAGCGAGGTCCATGAACACTGAAGCTTTCTTT.

This clonotype showed up many times. The V gene is TRBV30, the J gene TRBJ1-1, with unresolved D. Per the germline V gene, CDR1 is GTSNPN and CDR2 is SVGIG (reference sequence). V was cut by 3 bases and J by 3 bases, with 11 bases left in between. The CDR3 is made up of 13 amino acids. CDR3 loop: CAWSAEDHTEAFF. The CDR3 DNA is TGTGCCTGGAGCGCGGAGGACCACACTGAAGCTTTCTTT.

This chain joins TRBV9 and TRBJ2-3; 10 bases match TRBD2. The CDR3 covers 17 residues. The V gene end was trimmed by 4 bases and the J gene end by 1 base; junction bases not matched to a gene: 9. CDR1 is SGDLS, CDR2 YYNGEE, per germline. The CDR3: CASSKQRTSGRTDTQYF. The CDR3 bases are TGTGCCAGCAGCAAACAAAGGACTAGCGGACGCACAGATACGCAGTATTTT.

In its sample, this clonotype was seen a few times. The chain carries TRBV2 and TRBJ1-4, with D perhaps TRBD1 (5 bases). The CDR3 sequence is 15 residues long. Germline-derived CDR1 and CDR2 are SNHLY and FYNNEI. V was clipped by 5 bases and J by 10 bases, with 20 bases between them. The DNA of the CDR3 is TGTGCCAGCAGTCCAGAGGGACCGAGCTGGGGAAAACTGTTTTTT. It specifies CASSPEGPSWGKLFF.

This clonotype was seen a handful of times. CDR3 sequence: CASSHSDRRTEAFF. The CDR3 DNA follows: TGTGCCAGCAGCCATTCGGACCGAAGGACTGAAGCTTTCTTT. This chain joins TRBV13 and TRBJ1-1; D gene uncertain. V was trimmed by 5 bases and J by 5 bases, leaving 15 bases between them. This CDR3 contains 14 residues. Per the germline V gene, CDR1 is PRHDT and CDR2 is FYEKMQ (reference sequence).

The V call is TRBV4-1, the J call TRBJ1-1; the D gene is possibly TRBD1 (5 bases). The CDR3 loop spans 15 amino acids. CDR1 and CDR2 from the germline V gene are MGHRA and YSYEKL. Deletions cut 0 bases from V and 1 base from J, with 9 bases between. In DNA, the CDR3 is TGCGCCAGCAGCCAAGATGGGGGGGGGAACACTGAAGCTTTCTTT. Amino acids: CASSQDGGGNTEAFF.

This chain joins TRBV9 and TRBJ1-1; 10 positions agree with TRBD1. Trimming took 3 bases from V and 12 from J; bases not matched to a gene: 8. This CDR3 region has 13 residues. From germline, CDR1 is SGDLS and CDR2 YYNGEE. The chain's CDR3 is CASSEGPGQGTFF. CDR3 nucleotides: TGTGCCAGCAGCGAAGGACCGGGACAGGGGACTTTCTTT.

The chain recombines TRBV19 with TRBJ2-1; 12 nucleotides line up with TRBD2. The length of the CDR3 is 14 residues. J gave up 5 bases and V 7 bases, and 3 bases lay outside the gene matches. Germline lookup yields CDR1 LNHDA and CDR2 SQIVND (reference sequence). CDR3 in DNA: TGTGCCAGTAACGGACTAGCGGGGAACAATGAGCAGTTCTTC. Encoded protein: CASNGLAGNNEQFF.

This clonotype occurred many times. V usage is TRBV3-1 and J usage is TRBJ1-5, with D tentatively TRBD1 (5 bases). Deletions cut 5 bases from V and 4 bases from J, with 12 bases between. CDR3 size: 14 residues. The germline V gene encodes CDR1 LGHDT and CDR2 YNNKEL (reference sequence). The CDR3 loop reads CASSARVRNQPQHF. In nucleotides, the CDR3 is TGTGCCAGCAGCGCCAGGGTCAGGAATCAGCCCCAGCATTTT.

This clonotype appeared a few times. The V and J genes are TRBV4-3 and TRBJ1-1; no clear D gene. The CDR3 extends over 15 amino acids. Looked up from germline, CDR1 is LGHNA and CDR2 is YSLEER. Trimming pared 1 base from V and 1 base from J, leaving 10 bases between. CDR3 region: CASSQARKGNTEAFF. CDR3 in DNA: TGCGCCAGCAGCCAAGCGAGGAAAGGGAACACTGAAGCTTTCTTT.

The chain is built from TRBV10-3 and TRBJ1-5; TRBD1 is a possible D gene (6 bases). CDR3 length: 15 amino acids. CDR1 is ENHRY, CDR2 SYGVKD, per germline. V lost 2 bases to trimming and J lost 0 bases, with 8 bases between them. CDR3 DNA sequence: TGTGCCATCAGTGAGGGACAGAATAGCAATCAGCCCCAGCATTTT. It yields the protein CAISEGQNSNQPQHF.

In the case of this clonotype: This may stem from a read error, because a much larger clone lies one nucleotide away. V and J are TRBV11-2 and TRBJ1-5; D not certain. CDR1 is SGHAT, CDR2 FQNNGV, per germline. The CDR3 runs 16 residues. CDR3 nucleotide sequence: TGTACCAGCACCCTTTCGATAACAGATAAATATCAGCCCCAGCATTTT. Protein: CTSTLSITDKYQPQHF.

This clonotype was found many times. V and J are TRBV6-2 or TRBV6-3 and TRBJ2-2; 7 bases line up with TRBD2. The CDR3 totals 16 residues. The V segment lost 7 bases and the J segment 9 bases; nucleotides outside the gene matches: 17. Per germline, CDR1 MNHEY and CDR2 SVGEGT. CDR3 amino acids: CASNQAGPTVKRELFF. The CDR3 DNA reads TGTGCCAGCAACCAAGCGGGACCCACAGTCAAAAGGGAGCTGTTTTTT.

This clonotype was counted ten times or more. This chain joins TRBV18 and TRBJ1-5; the D is unclear. CDR3 length equals 14 residues. CDR1 KGHSH and CDR2 LQKENI come from the germline V gene. The germline V and J ends were trimmed by 4 bases and 4 bases, with 11 bases remaining between them. The CDR3 DNA reads as TGTGCCAGCTCACGGCAGGAGCGGAATCAGCCCCAGCATTTT. As protein: CASSRQERNQPQHF.

This clonotype was observed many times. The V gene is TRBV20-1, the J gene TRBJ2-7, with 11 bases identical to TRBD1. CDR1 is DFQATT, CDR2 SNEGSKA, per germline (reference sequence). This CDR3 contains 15 residues. V lost 2 bases and J lost 0; bases outside the gene matches: 3. CDR3 loop: CSARTGTGGSYEQYF. DNA for the CDR3: TGCAGTGCTAGAACCGGGACAGGGGGCTCCTACGAGCAGTACTTC.

There are many counts of this clonotype. V gene TRBV7-8 combines with J gene TRBJ1-1, with D possibly TRBD1 on 6 matching bases. The CDR3 is made up of 14 amino acids. With 0 bases removed from V and 4 bases from J, the gap between germline ends came to 9 bases. The germline CDR1 and CDR2 sequences are SGHVS and FQNEAQ. CDR3 amino acids: CASSLALGATEAFF. The CDR3 DNA sequence: TGTGCCAGCAGCTTAGCGCTGGGGGCCACTGAAGCTTTCTTT. Complete variable domain (other parts from reference TRBV7-8 and TRBJ1-1): GAGVSQSPRYKVAKRGQDVALRCDPISGHVSLFWYQQALGQGPEFLTYFQNEAQLDKSGLPSDRFFAERPEGSVSTLKIQRTQQEDSAVYLCASSLALGATEAFFGQGTRLTVV.

This clonotype turned up a few times. CDR3 sequence reads: CASSLVGGTGELFF. In DNA, the CDR3 is TGTGCCAGCAGTTTAGTGGGGGGGACGGGGGAGCTGTTTTTT. The chain joins TRBV12-3 or TRBV12-4 to TRBJ2-2; TRBD2 matches 7 bases. The length of the CDR3 is 14 residues. J lost 8 bases, V lost 1 base, and 4 bases had no gene match.

CDR3 sequence reads: CAIRIGREGETQYF. DNA of the CDR3: TGTGCCATCAGGATCGGCAGGGAGGGAGAGACCCAGTACTTC. The gene calls are TRBV10-3 and TRBJ2-5, with TRBD2 matching over 7 bases. Germline CDR1 is ENHRY and CDR2 is SYGVKD. This CDR3 has 14 amino acids. J gave up 4 bases and V 6 bases, and 8 bases lay outside the gene matches.

This clonotype was counted a few times. This chain links TRBV11-3 with TRBJ2-1; tentatively, D is TRBD2 (7 bases). Per germline, CDR1 SGHNT and CDR2 YENEEA. This CDR3 contains 12 residues. The V end was cut by 5 bases, the J end by 13 bases, with 15 bases between. CDR3 loop: CASSNPTGGQFF. In DNA, the CDR3 is TGTGCCAGCAGCAACCCGACGGGGGGCCAGTTCTTC.

The V and J genes are TRBV6-1 and TRBJ2-1; no clear D. V lost 5 bases and J lost 6, with 8 bases in between. This CDR3 has 12 amino acids. Germline values: CDR1 MNHNS, CDR2 SASEGT. CDR3 nucleotides: TGTGCCAGCAGTTACAACGTCAATGAGCAGTTCTTC. Translated, it gives CASSYNVNEQFF.

This clonotype was found a few times. V and J are TRBV20-1 and TRBJ2-6, with 7 nucleotides matching TRBD1. The CDR3 is made up of 18 amino acids. The ends lost 0 bases at V and 0 bases at J; junction bases unmatched: 8. The germline CDR1 and CDR2 sequences are DFQATT and SNEGSKA (reference sequence). The CDR3: CSARDSGGLSSGANVLTF. The CDR3 DNA is TGCAGTGCTAGAGATTCAGGGGGTTTGAGCTCTGGGGCCAACGTCCTGACTTTC.

V and J are TRBV29-1 and TRBJ1-1; D unclear. The CDR3 is 12 amino acids. Per germline, CDR1 SQVTM and CDR2 ANQGSEA. The V and J ends lost 3 bases and 3 bases respectively, with 8 bases between them. The CDR3 nucleotides read TGCAGCGTTGACCCAGAAGACACTGAAGCTTTCTTT. This gives the protein CSVDPEDTEAFF.

The chain combines TRBV20-1 with TRBJ1-5; D is undetermined. The CDR3 covers 14 residues. The V and J ends lost 0 bases and 0 bases respectively, with 6 bases between them. Germline loops: CDR1 DFQATT, CDR2 SNEGSKA (reference sequence). CDR3 sequence (DNA): TGCAGTGCTAGAGAAGGGAATAGCAATCAGCCCCAGCATTTT. Translated, it gives CSAREGNSNQPQHF.

This clonotype was seen more than once but under ten times. The chain is built from TRBV29-1 and TRBJ1-2; D uncertain. This CDR3 comprises 12 residues. V was shortened by 4 bases and J by 5 bases, with 11 bases between the two germline ends. Germline values: CDR1 SQVTM, CDR2 ANQGSEA. DNA of the CDR3: TGCAGCGTTGGAGCAGGAGATTATGGCTACACCTTC. Translating gives CSVGAGDYGYTF.

The rearrangement joins TRBV2 to TRBJ2-1; 7 bases align to TRBD2. The germline CDR1 and CDR2 sequences are SNHLY and FYNNEI. This CDR3 region has 16 residues. J gave up 6 bases and V 5 bases, and 13 bases lay outside the gene matches. The CDR3, as DNA: TGTGCCAGCAGTCTTCCTAGCGGCCGGCCAACCAATGAGCAGTTCTTC. It yields the protein CASSLPSGRPTNEQFF.